The 8 T cell receptor beta chains given below trace back to one sample, sequenced in a study of OX40 agonist ivuxolimab in advanced cancers. TCRdb's table, derived via immunoSEQ multiplex PCR, lists solely in-frame clones and lacks some. This sample yields fewer than 75,000 clones, of which about 88% are seen a single time; 0.67% belongs to the top ten. Specimen: CD4+ or CD8+ T cells sorted from blood, collected in a trial of the OX40 agonist ivuxolimab. These receptors came from an adult with an advanced solid tumor such as melanoma, head and neck, liver or kidney cancer.

The genes are TRBV18 and TRBJ2-7; no clear D. Germline assignment: CDR1 KGHSH and CDR2 LQKENI. V was pared by 4 bases and J by 4 bases, with 11 bases between. This CDR3 region has 13 residues. DNA for the CDR3: TGTGCCAGCTCACTAAACGCCCAATACGAGCAGTACTTC. Translating gives CASSLNAQYEQYF. Supplemented by reference TRBV18 and TRBJ2-7, the full variable domain reads NAGVMQNPRHLVRRRGQEARLRCSPMKGHSHVYWYRQLPEEGLKFMVYLQKENIIDESGMPKERFSAEFPKEGPSILRIQQVVRGDSAAYFCASSLNAQYEQYFGPGTRLTVT.

The chain is built from TRBV7-6 and TRBJ2-3; TRBD1 matches at 7 bases. Germline CDR1 reads SGHVS; CDR2 reads FNYEAQ. V was clipped by 2 bases and J by 5 bases; unmatched bases: 7. There are 15 residues in the CDR3. Written as DNA, the CDR3 is TGTGCCAGCAGCTTAAGACAGGGCACGGGAGATACGCAGTATTTT. This sequence encodes CASSLRQGTGDTQYF.

The genes are TRBV18 and TRBJ2-1, with D possibly matching TRBD2 (6 bases). The CDR3 length is 11 residues. The germline V and J ends were trimmed by 4 bases and 8 bases, with 6 bases remaining between them. Germline loops: CDR1 KGHSH, CDR2 LQKENI. The CDR3 sequence: CASSRGDEQFF. The CDR3 nucleotides read TGTGCCAGCTCACGCGGGGATGAGCAGTTCTTC.

J is TRBJ2-7 and V is TRBV30; 7 bases agree with TRBD2. The V gene end was trimmed by 0 bases and the J gene end by 6 bases; junction bases not matched to a gene: 8. The CDR3 loop spans 14 amino acids. Germline loops: CDR1 GTSNPN, CDR2 SVGIG (reference sequence). The CDR3, as DNA: TGTGCCTGGAGTGTACGGGCTAGCGGTTCCGAGCAGTACTTC. Translated: CAWSVRASGSEQYF.

The CDR3 region has the DNA TGTGCCAGCTCCCAGGGCAGCGGGAGCCAAGAGACCCAGTACTTC. Amino acid sequence: CASSQGSGSQETQYF. The rearrangement links TRBV11-2 to TRBJ2-5; 8 positions agree with TRBD2. From germline, CDR1 is SGHAT and CDR2 FQNNGV. The CDR3 has 15 residues. V was clipped by 8 bases and J by 1 base; unmatched bases: 9.

J is TRBJ1-1 and V is TRBV7-3; D is unresolved. The CDR3 is 15 amino acids. The germline CDR1 and CDR2 sequences are SGHTA and FQGTGA. Trimming removed 6 bases from V and 6 bases from J, with 20 bases in between. The CDR3: CASSSSGGLGAEAFF. CDR3 DNA: TGTGCCAGCAGTTCCTCCGGCGGCCTGGGTGCTGAAGCTTTCTTT. Full variable domain (missing parts from reference TRBV7-3 and TRBJ1-1): GAGVSQTPSNKVTEKGKYVELRCDPISGHTALYWYRQSLGQGPEFLIYFQGTGAADDSGLPNDRFFAVRPEGSVSTLKIQRTERGDSAVYLCASSSSGGLGAEAFFGQGTRLTVV.

The J gene is TRBJ2-7, the V gene TRBV29-1; 8 positions agree with TRBD1. This CDR3 is 12 amino acids long. Germline trimming cut 6 bases from V and 6 bases from J; bases unmatched to any gene: 7. CDR1 and CDR2 from the germline V gene are SQVTM and ANQGSEA. CDR3 bases: TGCAGCGTCCTAGGACAGGGCCTCGAGCAGTACTTC. This sequence encodes CSVLGQGLEQYF.

CDR3 residues: CASSFGSFSGANVLTF. CDR3 nucleotide sequence: TGTGCCAGCAGCTTCGGTAGTTTCTCTGGGGCCAACGTCCTGACTTTC. The chain couples TRBV7-9 to TRBJ2-6; D gene uncertain. From germline, CDR1 is SEHNR and CDR2 FQNEAQ (reference sequence). V shed 3 bases and J shed 0 bases, with 9 bases lying between them. This CDR3 is built from 16 residues.